This is a list of T cell receptor beta chains from one sample in a study of T-cell reconstitution after alpha-beta-depleted transplantation in children. A single record per CDR3 protein comes from TCRdb applying MiXCR to the PCR reads. The table has about 900,000 distinct CDR3 sequences, roughly 31% seen once. Sequenced here: PBMCs, mostly from graft donor cells, sampled 360 days after TCRalphabeta/CD19-depleted stem cell transplant. The receptor set was obtained from a boy under two years old who had a stem cell transplant for SCID, so the T cells may come from the graft donor. CDR3s include the opening cysteine and the closing phenylalanine or tryptophan. D genes are given only for firm matches. Expanded clones are given a class, and other clones once, few, many or no size at all.

j_call,d_call,clone_size,v_call,cdr3_aa,cdr3_nt
TRBJ2-7,-,few,TRBV18,CASSPFPIWSEQYF,TGTGCCAGCTCACCATTCCCCATTTGGTCCGAGCAGTACTTC
TRBJ2-3,TRBD2,-,TRBV12-3/TRBV12-4,CASRAPQRGWTDTQYF,TGTGCCAGCAGGGCGCCTCAGCGGGGGTGGACAGATACGCAGTATTTT
TRBJ1-1,-,few,TRBV7-6,CASSPRVGSGTEAFF,TGTGCCAGCAGCCCCCGGGTAGGGTCGGGCACTGAAGCTTTCTTT
TRBJ1-1,-,-,TRBV20-1,CSARQGKNTEAFF,TGCAGTGCTAGACAGGGGAAGAACACTGAAGCTTTCTTT
TRBJ2-6,TRBD1,-,TRBV6-1,CASTLRSGQRTGANVLTF,TGTGCCAGCACCTTAAGGTCGGGACAGAGAACTGGGGCCAACGTCCTGACTTTC
TRBJ1-1,-,few,TRBV28,CASSIPGRFTEAFF,TGTGCCAGCAGTATTCCCGGGCGCTTCACTGAAGCTTTCTTT
TRBJ2-3,-,-,TRBV2,CAVGTPYTDTQYF,TGTGCCGTCGGGACTCCGTACACAGATACGCAGTATTTT
TRBJ2-1,-,-,TRBV28,CASSLLTERFNEQFF,TGTGCCAGCAGTTTACTGACAGAGAGATTCAATGAGCAGTTCTTC
TRBJ2-3,TRBD2,-,TRBV20-1,CSARGIAGAADTQYF,TGCAGTGCAAGGGGGATAGCGGGGGCCGCAGATACGCAGTATTTT
TRBJ2-2,-,-,TRBV7-2,CASSLGPGRATGELFF,TGTGCCAGCAGCTTAGGTCCAGGGCGGGCAACCGGGGAGCTGTTTTTT
TRBJ2-7,-,-,TRBV18,CASSPAGYSYEQYF,TGTGCCAGCTCACCGGCAGGATACTCCTACGAGCAGTACTTC
TRBJ2-7,-,few,TRBV10-3,CATSRDTSLYEQYF,TGTGCCACCAGCCGGGACACATCCCTCTACGAGCAGTACTTC
TRBJ2-5,-,many,TRBV20-1,CSAHPGERTIWAETQYF,TGCAGTGCACACCCCGGGGAACGAACAATTTGGGCAGAGACCCAGTACTTC
TRBJ1-5,-,many,TRBV7-8,CASSLGYFDQPQHF,TGTGCCAGCAGCCTAGGCTACTTCGATCAGCCCCAGCATTTT
TRBJ2-7,TRBD1,few,TRBV12-3/TRBV12-4,CASGYRGSTCEQYF,TGTGCCAGCGGGTACAGGGGATCTACTTGCGAGCAGTACTTC
TRBJ1-1,-,-,TRBV5-1,CASSPQSGTVNTEAFF,TGCGCCAGCAGCCCGCAATCCGGGACGGTGAACACTGAAGCTTTCTTT